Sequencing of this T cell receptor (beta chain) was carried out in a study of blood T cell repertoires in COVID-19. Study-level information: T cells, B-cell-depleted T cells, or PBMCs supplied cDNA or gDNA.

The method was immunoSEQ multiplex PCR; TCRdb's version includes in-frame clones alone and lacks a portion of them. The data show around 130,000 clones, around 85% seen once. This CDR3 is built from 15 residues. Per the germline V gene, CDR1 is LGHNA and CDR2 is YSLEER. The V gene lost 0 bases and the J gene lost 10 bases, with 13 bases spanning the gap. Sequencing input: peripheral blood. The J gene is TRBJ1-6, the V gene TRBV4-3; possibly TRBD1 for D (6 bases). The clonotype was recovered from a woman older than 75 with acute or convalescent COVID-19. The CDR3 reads CASSQEFGGWSPLHF. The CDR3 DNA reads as TGCGCCAGCAGCCAAGAATTTGGGGGCTGGTCACCCCTCCACTTT.